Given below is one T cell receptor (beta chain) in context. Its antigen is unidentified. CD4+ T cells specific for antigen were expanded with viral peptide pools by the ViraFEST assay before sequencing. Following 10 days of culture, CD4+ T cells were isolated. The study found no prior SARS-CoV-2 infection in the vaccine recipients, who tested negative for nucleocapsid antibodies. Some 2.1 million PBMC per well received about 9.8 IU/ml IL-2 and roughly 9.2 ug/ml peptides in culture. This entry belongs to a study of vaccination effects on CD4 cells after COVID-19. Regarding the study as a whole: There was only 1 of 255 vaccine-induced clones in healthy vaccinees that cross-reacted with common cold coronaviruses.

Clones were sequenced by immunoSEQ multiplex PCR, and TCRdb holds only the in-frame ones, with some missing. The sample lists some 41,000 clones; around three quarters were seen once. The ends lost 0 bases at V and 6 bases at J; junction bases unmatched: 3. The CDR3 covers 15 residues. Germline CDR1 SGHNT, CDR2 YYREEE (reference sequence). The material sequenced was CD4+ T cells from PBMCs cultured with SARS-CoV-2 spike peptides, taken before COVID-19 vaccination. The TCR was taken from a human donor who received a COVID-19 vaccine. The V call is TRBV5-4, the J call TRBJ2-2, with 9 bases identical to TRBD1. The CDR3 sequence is CASSLGDREAGELFF. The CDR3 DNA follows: TGTGCCAGCAGCTTGGGGGACAGGGAAGCCGGGGAGCTGTTTTTT.